This T cell receptor (beta chain) was retrieved from a study of human T cells and chemical hapten exposure. Whole-study context: Patients were given diphenylcyclopropenone on the scalp weekly across the approximately 24-week study.

Described time point: patch test 1, 2 weeks after DPC sensitization. The treatment denotes: therapeutic diphenylcyclopropenone sensitization with weekly scalp DPC. This clonotype has ten or more counts. TCRdb passed the RACE reads through MiXCR, listing each CDR3 protein once. The sample lists around 110,000 distinct CDR3 sequences; 9.5% to 13% were seen once. Germline V gives CDR1 MNHNS, CDR2 SASEGT. Trimming took 4 bases from V and 0 from J, leaving 8 bases between them. The CDR3 loop spans 14 amino acids. This sequence originates from a woman in her forties or fifties with alopecia areata. Some clones in this sample may be carry-over from other donors' samples. J is TRBJ2-3 and V is TRBV6-1; unclear D gene. Sequenced here: whole blood, sampled in connection with sensitization to the hapten diphenylcyclopropenone (DPC). CDR3 residues: CASSAPDSTDTQYF. Written as DNA, the CDR3 is TGTGCCAGCAGTGCCCCGGATAGCACAGATACGCAGTATTTT.